In its sample, the clone carrying this T cell receptor beta chain ranks as medium-sized. The target antigen is unknown. This sample is part of a study of liver allograft versus peripheral blood T cells. On the study more broadly: Comparing T cell receptor repertoires in transplanted livers with those in recipients' peripheral blood was part of the design.

The CDR3 has 14 residues. Germline CDR1 and CDR2: GTSNPN and SVGIG (reference sequence). V was pared by 1 base and J by 2 bases, with 11 bases between. The study's findings and limits: Reportedly, liver allograft T cell receptor repertoires differed from peripheral blood ones.

TCRdb re-derived calls from the reads in MiXCR, one entry per CDR3 protein. Seen here are over 250 distinct CDR3 sequences, around 19% observed once, and the top ten hold under 65%. The V gene is TRBV30, the J gene TRBJ2-5, with D possibly being TRBD1 (6 bases). This TCR came from a human patient who had a liver transplant. Some T cells may originate from the graft donor. The CDR3 bases are TGTGCCTGGAGTGGGGACACGAAACAAGAGACCCAGTACTTC. Its protein product is CAWSGDTKQETQYF.